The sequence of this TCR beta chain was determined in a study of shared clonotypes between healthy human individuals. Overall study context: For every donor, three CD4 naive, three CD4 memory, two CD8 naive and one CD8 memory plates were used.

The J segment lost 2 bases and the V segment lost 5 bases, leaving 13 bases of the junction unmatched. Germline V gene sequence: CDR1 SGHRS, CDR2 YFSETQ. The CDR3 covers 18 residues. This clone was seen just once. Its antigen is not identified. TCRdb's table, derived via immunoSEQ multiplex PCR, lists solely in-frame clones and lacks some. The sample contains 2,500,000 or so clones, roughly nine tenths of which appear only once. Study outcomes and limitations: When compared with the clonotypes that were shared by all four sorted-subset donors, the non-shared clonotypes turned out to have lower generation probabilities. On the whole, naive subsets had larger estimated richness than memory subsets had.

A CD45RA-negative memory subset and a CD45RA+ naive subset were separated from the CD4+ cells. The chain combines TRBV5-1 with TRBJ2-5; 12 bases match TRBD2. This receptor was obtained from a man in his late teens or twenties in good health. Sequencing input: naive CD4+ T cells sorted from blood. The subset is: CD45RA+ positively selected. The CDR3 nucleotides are TGCGCCAGCAGTGCTGGAGCTAGCGGGGGGGCGAGTCAAGAGACCCAGTACTTC. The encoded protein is CASSAGASGGASQETQYF.